A single sample gave rise to the 32 T cell receptor beta chains below, sequenced in a study of T cells in Graves' hyperthyroidism and ophthalmopathy. RNA transcripts provided the source from which TCR beta CDR3 regions were amplified. RT-PCR in the first round (using the HTBI primer set) targeted the TCR CDR3. TCRdb re-derived calls from the multiplex PCR reads in MiXCR, one entry per CDR3 protein. The table has around 520,000 distinct CDR3 sequences, 14% seen once. What was sequenced was blood. Receptors originate from a woman between 18 and 29 years old with Graves' hyperthyroidism.

This chain connects TRBV12-3 or TRBV12-4 to TRBJ2-3; 16 nucleotides align to TRBD2. This CDR3 spans 17 amino acids. V gave up 5 bases and J gave up 3 bases; unmatched junction bases: 5. In DNA form, the CDR3 reads TGTGCCAGCAGTGGGGGACTAGCGGGAGGGTGGACAGATACGCAGTATTTT. Protein sequence: CASSGGLAGGWTDTQYF.

In this sample, this clonotype turned up many times. The chain uses TRBV12-5 and TRBJ2-2, with 8 bases matching TRBD1. Losses at the gene ends were 5 bases for V and 4 bases for J; bases not matched to a gene: 6. The CDR3 totals 15 residues. CDR1 is LGHNT and CDR2 is FRNRAP in the germline V gene. This CDR3 is CASGLSGGFTGELFF. CDR3 in DNA: TGTGCTAGTGGTCTATCAGGGGGCTTCACCGGGGAGCTGTTTTTT.

This clonotype has ten or more counts. V and J are TRBV27 and TRBJ2-7; unclear D gene. Germline V gives CDR1 MNHEY, CDR2 SMNVEV (reference sequence). The CDR3 runs 15 residues. V was shortened by 3 bases and J by 3 bases, with 15 bases between the two germline ends. The CDR3 sequence is CASSFAKGSDYEQYF. Written as DNA, the CDR3 is TGTGCCAGCAGTTTCGCCAAAGGGTCCGACTACGAGCAGTACTTC.

There are many counts of this clonotype. V is TRBV30 and J is TRBJ1-1, with D maybe TRBD1 (5 bases). V lost 4 bases to trimming and J lost 1 base, with 13 bases between them. The germline CDR1 and CDR2 sequences are GTSNPN and SVGIG (reference sequence). The CDR3 has 14 residues. CDR3 protein: CAWNTGPANTEAFF. Here the CDR3 DNA reads TGTGCCTGGAACACAGGCCCAGCGAACACTGAAGCTTTCTTT.

This clonotype occurred many times. The rearrangement links TRBV5-1 to TRBJ2-3; D not certain. The CDR3 is made up of 15 amino acids. V was pared by 0 bases and J by 2 bases, with 10 bases between. Germline lookup yields CDR1 SGHRS and CDR2 YFSETQ. The CDR3, as DNA: TGCGCCAGCAGCTTGGCGGCATTAAACACAGATACGCAGTATTTT. Translating gives CASSLAALNTDTQYF.

This clonotype has more than one count but fewer than ten. Here the CDR3 reads CSARDQTGRNGYTF. DNA of the CDR3: TGCAGTGCTAGAGATCAGACAGGGCGGAATGGCTACACCTTC. The chain recombines TRBV20-1 with TRBJ1-2; TRBD1 aligns across 7 bases. From germline, CDR1 is DFQATT and CDR2 SNEGSKA (reference sequence). J lost 6 bases, V lost 0 bases, and 7 bases had no gene match. The CDR3 totals 14 residues.

The V and J genes are TRBV12-3 or TRBV12-4 and TRBJ1-2, with 7 bases aligning to TRBD1. Trimming at V came to 5 bases and at J to 4 bases, leaving 7 bases not matched to a gene. The CDR3 length is 14 residues. This CDR3 reads CASSPGTVGYGYTF. CDR3 sequence (DNA): TGTGCCAGCAGTCCAGGGACAGTCGGCTATGGCTACACCTTC.

This clonotype was detected ten times or more. The chain couples TRBV7-3 to TRBJ2-7, with D unclear. The CDR3 has 15 amino acids. The ends were cut back, 5 bases at V and 3 bases at J, with 17 bases in the middle. Per the germline V gene, CDR1 is SGHTA and CDR2 is FQGTGA. The CDR3 nucleotides read TGTGCCAGCAGCATTAACGGACCTTACGGCTACGAGCAGTACTTC. Translated, it gives CASSINGPYGYEQYF.

This clonotype has a count of ten or more. CDR3 protein: CASSGPRDYGYTF. Here the CDR3 DNA reads TGTGCCAGCTCCGGGCCGCGGGACTATGGCTACACCTTC. V usage is TRBV11-2 and J usage is TRBJ1-2; D not resolved. Germline V CDR1 and CDR2: SGHAT, FQNNGV. The V and J ends lost 8 bases and 3 bases respectively, with 13 bases between them. CDR3 length: 13 residues.

The sample holds a few counts of this clonotype. The chain couples TRBV7-6 to TRBJ1-2; 10 bases match TRBD1. This CDR3 has 13 amino acids. J gave up 6 bases and V 8 bases, and 6 bases lay outside the gene matches. Germline values: CDR1 SGHVS, CDR2 FNYEAQ. CDR3 sequence reads: CASGRQGADGYTF. CDR3 sequence (DNA): TGTGCCAGCGGACGACAGGGGGCGGATGGCTACACCTTC.

In this sample, this clonotype turned up many times. The V call is TRBV12-3 or TRBV12-4, the J call TRBJ2-3; the D is unclear. The CDR3 is 15 amino acids. Trimming pared 2 bases from V and 0 bases from J, leaving 9 bases between. CDR3 sequence: CASSLQHRSTDTQYF. The CDR3 DNA sequence: TGTGCCAGCAGTTTACAGCATCGGAGCACAGATACGCAGTATTTT.

This clonotype was detected many times. The chain recombines TRBV14 with TRBJ1-6; D remains unclear. CDR1 SGHDN and CDR2 FVKESK come from the germline V gene. CDR3 size: 14 residues. V lost 2 bases and J 11 bases, leaving 13 bases between the germline ends. The CDR3, as DNA: TGTGCCAGCAGCCAATCAAACAGCCGTCCACCCCTCCACTTT. It translates to CASSQSNSRPPLHF.

This clonotype was recorded at least ten times. V is TRBV7-9 and J is TRBJ2-1; 11 bases line up with TRBD2. The V gene's germline CDR1 is SEHNR and CDR2 FQNEAQ (reference sequence). The trim removed 1 base at V and 0 bases at J, leaving 8 bases unmatched. The CDR3 is made up of 19 amino acids. CDR3: CASSLEASGRISSYNEQFF. The CDR3 bases are TGTGCCAGCAGCTTAGAAGCTAGCGGGAGGATAAGCTCCTACAATGAGCAGTTCTTC. Supplemented by reference TRBV7-9 and TRBJ2-1, the full variable domain reads DTGVSQNPRHKITKRGQNVTFRCDPISEHNRLYWYRQTLGQGPEFLTYFQNEAQLEKSRLLSDRFSAERPKGSFSTLEIQRTEQGDSAMYLCASSLEASGRISSYNEQFFGPGTRLTVL.

A few counts support this clonotype. The chain uses TRBV6-1 and TRBJ2-3; 11 positions agree with TRBD2. V dropped 6 bases and J dropped 1; count of bases not matched to a gene: 6. This CDR3 region has 16 residues. In germline, CDR1 is MNHNS, CDR2 SASEGT. CDR3 residues: CASSRTGLAGTDTQYF. The CDR3 bases are TGTGCCAGCAGCCGAACGGGACTAGCGGGCACAGATACGCAGTATTTT.

V gene TRBV12-3 or TRBV12-4 combines with J gene TRBJ1-2; perhaps TRBD1 as D (6 bases). V lost 6 bases to trimming and J lost 4 bases, with 18 bases between them. The CDR3 is 15 residues long. The CDR3 loop reads CASSPAPGDTYGYTF. The CDR3 DNA sequence: TGTGCCAGCAGCCCAGCCCCGGGGGACACCTATGGCTACACCTTC.

This clonotype was observed a few times. This chain connects TRBV4-1 to TRBJ1-4, with D perhaps matching TRBD1 (6 bases). The CDR3 consists of 12 residues. Germline CDR1 is MGHRA and CDR2 is YSYEKL. V was cut by 5 bases and J by 10 bases, with 11 bases left in between. Here the CDR3 reads CASSADRLKLFF. CDR3 in DNA: TGCGCCAGCAGCGCAGACAGGCTAAAACTGTTTTTT.

This clonotype showed up many times. The chain combines TRBV12-3 or TRBV12-4 with TRBJ1-5, with D perhaps matching TRBD1 (5 bases). The CDR3 has 17 amino acids. Trimming removed 4 bases from V and 5 bases from J, with 21 bases in between. The DNA for the CDR3 is TGTGCCAGCAGTTCCCACAGCGGGGCCAAAGGAGATCAGCCCCAGCATTTT. Translation: CASSSHSGAKGDQPQHF.

This chain links TRBV12-3 or TRBV12-4 with TRBJ1-3; D is perhaps TRBD1 (5 bases). Trimming cost V 7 bases and J 0 bases, with 10 bases left between them. The CDR3 length is 14 residues. The CDR3 region is CASTRALSGNTIYF. DNA for the CDR3: TGTGCCAGCACCAGGGCCCTCTCTGGAAACACCATATATTTT.

This clonotype occurred many times. J is TRBJ2-5 and V is TRBV16, with TRBD1 matching 7 bases. Germline trimming cut 3 bases from V and 3 bases from J; bases unmatched to any gene: 4. CDR1 KGHSY and CDR2 FQNENV come from the germline V gene. This CDR3 region has 14 residues. Here the CDR3 reads CASSQAGTEETQYF. CDR3 in DNA: TGTGCCAGCAGCCAGGCTGGGACAGAAGAGACCCAGTACTTC. Full variable domain (outside the CDR3, taken from reference TRBV16 and TRBJ2-5): GEEVAQTPKHLVRGEGQKAKLYCAPIKGHSYVFWYQQVLKNEFKFLISFQNENVFDETGMPKERFSAKCLPNSPCSLEIQATKLEDSAVYFCASSQAGTEETQYFGPGTRLLVL.

The chain recombines TRBV12-3 or TRBV12-4 with TRBJ2-7; 8 bases fit TRBD1. The CDR3 runs 14 residues. V shed 3 bases and J 0 bases; nucleotides not matched to a gene: 1. CDR3 sequence: CASSFGQGSYEQYV. The CDR3 bases are TGTGCCAGCAGTTTTGGACAGGGCTCCTACGAGCAGTACGTC.

This clonotype was seen more than once but under ten times. V is TRBV19 and J is TRBJ2-5, with D perhaps matching TRBD1 or TRBD2 (6 bases each). CDR1 LNHDA and CDR2 SQIVND come from the germline V gene (reference sequence). This CDR3 is built from 16 residues. V was trimmed by 7 bases and J by 3 bases, leaving 21 bases between them. CDR3 DNA: TGTGCCAGTAATCATACTAGGGGGGTAGGGAAAGAGACCCAGTACTTC. It translates to CASNHTRGVGKETQYF.

The V gene is TRBV6-2 or TRBV6-3, the J gene TRBJ2-1; the D call may be TRBD1 or TRBD2 (5 bases each). Trimming took off 6 bases at V and 2 bases at J, with 17 bases between the two ends. The germline V gene encodes CDR1 MNHEY and CDR2 SVGEGT. The CDR3 totals 16 residues. CDR3 nucleotides: TGTGCCAGCAGCTTGGAGGAAGGGGTAACCTACAATGAGCAGTTCTTC. Protein product: CASSLEEGVTYNEQFF.

The sample holds many counts of this clonotype. V usage is TRBV7-3 and J usage is TRBJ1-5; no firm D call. Germline CDR1 is SGHTA and CDR2 is FQGTGA. V was clipped by 2 bases and J by 2 bases, with 4 bases between them. The CDR3 has 13 residues. The CDR3 DNA reads TGTGCCAGCAGCTTAGTGGGCAATCAGCCCCAGCATTTT. It encodes CASSLVGNQPQHF.

The rearrangement uses TRBV5-1 and TRBJ2-1; 10 positions match TRBD2. This CDR3 is 20 amino acids long. Germline CDR1 is SGHRS and CDR2 is YFSETQ. Trimming cost V 0 bases and J 0 bases; bases outside gene matches: 12. CDR3 in amino acids: CASSLVGNPGLASSYNEQFF. The CDR3 DNA follows: TGCGCCAGCAGCTTGGTCGGGAACCCGGGACTAGCGAGCTCCTACAATGAGCAGTTCTTC.

This clonotype appeared a few times. The genes are TRBV29-1 and TRBJ2-2; 8 bases match TRBD2. The trim removed 1 base at V and 3 bases at J, leaving 10 bases unmatched. CDR3 size: 17 residues. Per germline, CDR1 SQVTM and CDR2 ANQGSEA. In DNA form, the CDR3 reads TGCAGCGTTGAAGGTTTGGCGGGAGGCACATACACCGGGGAGCTGTTTTTT. The encoded protein is CSVEGLAGGTYTGELFF.

This clonotype was picked up many times. The gene calls are TRBV12-3 or TRBV12-4 and TRBJ1-5; 10 nucleotides line up with TRBD1. V shed 6 bases, J shed 5 bases, and the junction held 4 bases outside the gene matches. This CDR3 has 14 residues. In nucleotides, the CDR3 is TGTGCCAGCAGACCGACAGGGGGCGATCAGCCCCAGCATTTT. It translates to CASRPTGGDQPQHF.

In its sample, this clonotype was seen many times. The chain recombines TRBV3-1 with TRBJ2-1; D is unclear. Deletions cut 2 bases from V and 8 bases from J, with 7 bases between. The CDR3 is 12 amino acids. Per germline, CDR1 LGHDT and CDR2 YNNKEL (reference sequence). The CDR3 loop is CASSQWTDEQFF. The CDR3 DNA is TGTGCCAGCAGCCAATGGACCGATGAGCAGTTCTTC.

V gene TRBV7-3 combines with J gene TRBJ1-1, with TRBD1 as a possible D gene (6 bases). Trimming stripped 4 bases from V and 4 bases from J, with 13 bases between. CDR1 and CDR2 (germline): SGHTA, FQGTGA. The CDR3 consists of 14 residues. The CDR3 sequence: CASSSDRIATEAFF. As DNA, the CDR3 is TGTGCCAGCAGCTCCGACAGGATTGCCACTGAAGCTTTCTTT. Full variable domain (missing parts from reference TRBV7-3 and TRBJ1-1): GAGVSQTPSNKVTEKGKYVELRCDPISGHTALYWYRQSLGQGPEFLIYFQGTGAADDSGLPNDRFFAVRPEGSVSTLKIQRTERGDSAVYLCASSSDRIATEAFFGQGTRLTVV.

J is TRBJ1-1 and V is TRBV6-2 or TRBV6-3; no reliable D call. Trimming shortened V by 2 bases and J by 8 bases, and 15 bases separated the two germline ends. The CDR3 has 14 residues. CDR1 and CDR2 (germline): MNHEY, SVGEGT. This chain's CDR3 is CASSYELTGAEAFF. In nucleotides, the CDR3 is TGTGCCAGCAGTTACGAGCTAACGGGAGCGGAAGCTTTCTTT.

The table lists this clonotype with many counts. The chain employs TRBV3-1 and TRBJ1-2; D is undetermined. This CDR3 comprises 14 residues. Trimming removed 1 base at V and 2 bases at J, with 8 bases between. Germline V CDR1 and CDR2: LGHDT, YNNKEL (reference sequence). The CDR3 region is CASSQGGRNYGYTF. The CDR3 bases are TGTGCCAGCAGCCAAGGAGGGAGGAACTATGGCTACACCTTC.

This clonotype occurred many times. The V gene is TRBV24-1, the J gene TRBJ2-1; D is unresolved. V was cut by 3 bases and J by 10 bases, with 12 bases left in between. CDR3 length equals 13 residues. The germline V gene has CDR1 KGHDR and CDR2 SFDVKD. In DNA, the CDR3 is TGTGCCACCAGTGATACCTCCCTCGGGGAGCAGTTCTTC. Translation: CATSDTSLGEQFF.

This clonotype was detected many times. The V and J genes are TRBV13 and TRBJ1-4; 9 bases fit TRBD1. This CDR3 comprises 13 residues. In germline, CDR1 is PRHDT, CDR2 FYEKMQ (reference sequence). The V and J ends lost 8 bases and 6 bases, in that order; junction bases with no gene match: 4. The CDR3 DNA reads as TGTGCCAGCTCGGGACAGGGCCATGAAAAACTGTTTTTT. Protein sequence: CASSGQGHEKLFF. Complete variable domain (other parts from reference TRBV13 and TRBJ1-4): AAGVIQSPRHLIKEKRETATLKCYPIPRHDTVYWYQQGPGQDPQFLISFYEKMQSDKGSIPDRFSAQQFSDYHSELNMSSLELGDSALYFCASSGQGHEKLFFGSGTQLSVL.